This T cell receptor beta chain is from a study of PD-1 blockade in classical Hodgkin lymphoma (dated by TCRdb to about 2020). Concerning the study at large: Nivolumab dosing was 3 mg/kg intravenously every 2 weeks, continuing until either disease progression or unacceptable toxicity. The study used TCR beta sequencing and CyTOF to define a peripheral blood immune signature of response to PD-1 blockade in classical Hodgkin lymphoma. What the research found in general, with its limitations: CD4+ but not CD8+ TCR diversity rose significantly by C4D1 (p=0.0027 vs p=0.16), most apparent in complete responders (p=0.02). Diversity was lower in patients who began nivolumab less than 1 year after ASCT, so these patients were left out of later analyses to avoid confounding by immune reconstitution. Baseline TCR diversity was reported as lower in newly diagnosed patients than in healthy donors, and lower still in relapsed/refractory patients. Among trial patients, those achieving complete response had baseline diversity similar to that of newly diagnosed patients, while diversity was significantly lower in partial responders and progressors. The study was restricted to a single clinical trial cohort, and the causes of repertoire differences, possibly disease activity or prior therapy, were left undefined.

The Qiagen DNeasy kit was used to extract genomic DNA from unsorted PBMCs and from the negatively selected CD4+ and CD8+ fractions. TCR beta CDR3 regions were amplified by immunoSEQ multiplex PCR using primers annealing to V and J segments. A synthetic immune receptor repertoire was used to minimize amplification bias, and any remaining bias was removed computationally after sequencing. The paper's data handling went like this. Repertoire diversity was quantified as the Shannon entropy index using custom Python scripts. Unsorted, CD4+ and CD8+ repertoires were analyzed separately, except for combined analyses in which CD4+ and CD8+ sequences were merged in silico. Clonal expansion was defined as at least a 2-fold frequency increase after treatment relative to C1D1, with a pseudocount of 0.5 for undetected baseline clones. Clones with 0 or 1 copy at C1D1 were defined as singleton clones, while clones with 2 or more copies were defined as non-singleton clones. Clones expanded in unsorted samples were annotated as CD4+, CD8+ or unknown by matching protein sequences in sorted samples from the same patient. Wilcoxon tests were applied to paired samples to test diversity changes from C1D1 to C4D1. Held by TCRdb, this immuneACCESS table contains in-frame sequences only and omits some clones. Under half of the omission traces to an unresolved V gene where checked; the cause of the rest is unknown. The DNA gave D and trimming, while V, J and clone size come from that table. The sample profile shows tens of thousands of clones; more than 60% of them were found once. The ten top clones hold less than 3% of the sample.

V and J are trimmed by 4 bases and 4 bases, and the gene matches miss 10 bases of the junction. The cysteine opens and the phenylalanine closes a CDR3 of 16 amino acids. Only the CDR3 DNA stays, 48 bases, in frame from base 1. For CDR1 and CDR2, the germline V gene lists SGHAT and FQNNGV. This clone was picked up one time. Its antigen is unknown. Per-base qualities were not stored, and no clone one base away is much larger. The sample's time point label is to be understood as: cycle 1 day 1 (C1D1), immediately before nivolumab initiation. Every trial patient had relapsed following autologous stem cell transplantation, and prior brentuximab vedotin exposure was what differed among cohorts A, B and C. CD4+ T cells were purified from thawed PBMCs by magnetic negative selection with a Miltenyi CD4+ T cell isolation kit. The trial cohort was composed of over 50 patients with relapsed/refractory classical Hodgkin lymphoma, for whom complete response, partial response or progressive disease was recorded as best overall response. Trial patients were treated with single-agent nivolumab in the multi-cohort phase II CheckMate 205 trial. Best overall response was determined by an independent review committee according to the 2007 International Working Group response criteria. Trial PBMCs were obtained immediately prior to nivolumab initiation (C1D1) and on therapy at cycle 2 day 1 and cycle 4 day 1. Peripheral blood was collected in 8 mL Vacutainer Cell Preparation Tubes, from which PBMCs were isolated by centrifugation and then cryopreserved. Purified CD4+ and CD8+ fractions were prepared only for cases with an additional available PBMC sample. On LS columns in a quadroMACS separator, the magnetically labelled cells were depleted, and the flow-through was collected as the purified fraction.

The chain couples TRBV11-2 to TRBJ2-3; TRBD2 agrees with 8 junctional bases. The source is a human donor with classical Hodgkin lymphoma. Here the sequenced sample was CD4+ T cells from blood, taken at baseline. The DNA reads as follows: TGTGCCAGCAGCTCCCAGGGTCTAGCGGGCGCAGATACGCAGTATTTT. Its coded protein is CASSSQGLAGADTQYF.